This T cell receptor (beta chain) was obtained from a study of beta chain features in type 1 diabetes. The V end lost 0 bases, the J end lost 6 bases, and 9 bases lay between the germline ends. The length of the CDR3 is 14 residues. Germline loops: CDR1 MNHEY, CDR2 SVGAGI. Findings and caveats of the study: VDJ junctions in type 1 diabetes patients carried more deletions and fewer insertions. High-TCR-expressing cells could be over-represented by cDNA sequencing.

As to this clone: Its target is unknown.

cDNA synthesis used the whole RNA isolate, giving expressed TCRB sequences. Some clones are missing from TCRdb's copy, which holds only in-frame ones; the method was immunoSEQ multiplex PCR. The sample consists of about 140,000 clones, 6.9% of them appearing once. The source is a woman in her twenties or thirties in good health. The chain couples TRBV6-5 to TRBJ2-1; no clear D gene. The sequenced sample was central memory CD4+ T cells from blood. The CDR3 sequence is CASSYSSTGNEQFF. In DNA form, the CDR3 reads TGTGCCAGCAGTTACTCGAGTACGGGCAATGAGCAGTTCTTC.